The 4 T cell receptor beta chains presented below share a single source sample, sequenced in a study of blood T cell repertoires in COVID-19. The data were produced by immunoSEQ multiplex PCR, yet TCRdb's version contains in-frame clones alone and is incomplete. The sample holds approximately 190,000 clones; 70% to 90% are singletons and the top ten take 20% to 25%. The sample comprised PBMCs or T cells enriched from blood (not recorded which). Every receptor here comes from a woman between 35 and 50 years old in a cohort exposed to, infected with or recovered from COVID-19 (not recorded which).

This clone was observed once. The V call is TRBV4-1, the J call TRBJ2-5; tentatively, D is TRBD2 (7 bases). The germline gives CDR1 MGHRA, CDR2 YSYEKL. The ends were cut back, 4 bases at V and 2 bases at J, with 17 bases in the middle. The CDR3 spans 16 residues. CDR3 sequence reads: CASSPGGRPIQETQYF. Written as DNA, the CDR3 is TGCGCCAGCAGCCCCGGGGGGCGGCCGATTCAAGAGACCCAGTACTTC.

V is TRBV18 and J is TRBJ1-1, with 7 bases aligning to TRBD1. Trimming at V came to 3 bases and at J to 5 bases, leaving 9 bases not matched to a gene. The germline CDR1 and CDR2 sequences are KGHSH and LQKENI. This CDR3 is 15 amino acids long. The CDR3 reads CASSPRGGAGTEAFF. The CDR3 DNA follows: TGTGCCAGCTCACCCCGAGGGGGCGCTGGGACTGAAGCTTTCTTT. Filled out from reference TRBV18 and TRBJ1-1, the complete variable domain reads NAGVMQNPRHLVRRRGQEARLRCSPMKGHSHVYWYRQLPEEGLKFMVYLQKENIIDESGMPKERFSAEFPKEGPSILRIQQVVRGDSAAYFCASSPRGGAGTEAFFGQGTRLTVV.

The CDR3 loop is CASSGSYRETNEKLFF. CDR3 nucleotides: TGTGCCAGCAGTGGAAGCTACAGGGAAACTAATGAAAAACTGTTTTTT. The V and J genes are TRBV6-2 or TRBV6-3 and TRBJ1-4; D is possibly TRBD1 (6 bases). The germline V gene has CDR1 MNHEY and CDR2 SVGEGT. This CDR3 comprises 16 residues. V shed 5 bases and J shed 1 base, with 14 bases lying between them.

This chain connects TRBV5-4 to TRBJ1-4, with 8 bases matching TRBD1. Germline CDR1 is SGHNT and CDR2 is YYREEE (reference sequence). The length of the CDR3 is 15 residues. V lost 2 bases and J lost 7; bases outside the gene matches: 7. CDR3 DNA: TGTGCCAGCAGCTTATACAGGGGGGCTAGTGAAAAACTGTTTTTT. Translated: CASSLYRGASEKLFF.